The 25 T cell receptor beta chains reported below all come from one sample, sequenced in a study of blood T cell repertoires in COVID-19. Generated by immunoSEQ multiplex PCR, the TCRdb table keeps only in-frame clones and is missing some. This sample has about 280,000 clones, with roughly four fifths found just once. The sequenced sample consisted of peripheral blood. Receptors originate from a woman between 45 and 65 years old who had recovered from COVID-19.

The J gene is TRBJ2-2, the V gene TRBV7-3, with unresolved D. The CDR3 covers 13 residues. V lost 5 bases, J lost 7 bases, and 11 bases lay in between. Germline CDR1 reads SGHTA; CDR2 reads FQGTGA. The CDR3 DNA follows: TGTGCCAGCAGCCTCTACCCCGGCGGGGAGCTGTTTTTT. Its protein is CASSLYPGGELFF.

The chain has TRBV7-6 and TRBJ1-3, with 10 bases identical to TRBD1. With 2 bases clipped from V and 1 base from J, the junction kept 5 bases outside the gene matches. There are 17 residues in the CDR3. Per germline, CDR1 SGHVS and CDR2 FNYEAQ. CDR3 coding DNA: TGTGCCAGCAGCTTATCCGGGACAGGGGCATCTGGAAACACCATATATTTT. Translating it yields CASSLSGTGASGNTIYF.

This clone was counted once. This rearrangement joins TRBV29-1 to TRBJ1-1, with 8 bases matching TRBD1. Losses at the gene ends were 4 bases for V and 4 bases for J; bases not matched to a gene: 8. In germline, CDR1 is SQVTM, CDR2 ANQGSEA. The CDR3 extends over 14 amino acids. CDR3 amino acids: CSVGRITGGTEAFF. CDR3 coding DNA: TGCAGCGTTGGGAGAATTACAGGGGGCACTGAAGCTTTCTTT.

The chain couples TRBV4-3 to TRBJ2-5; maybe TRBD1 (6 bases). V shed 1 base and J shed 4 bases, with 13 bases lying between them. The CDR3 consists of 15 residues. The germline V gene encodes CDR1 LGHNA and CDR2 YSLEER. The CDR3 nucleotides read TGCGCCAGCAGCCAAGGGCAGGGGCCGGGAGAGACCCAGTACTTC. Amino acid sequence: CASSQGQGPGETQYF.

This clone was recorded only once. This chain uses TRBV28 with TRBJ2-5, with 7 bases fitting TRBD2. Unmatched junction bases numbered 17, after V lost 3 bases and J lost 4 bases. Per germline, CDR1 MDHEN and CDR2 SYDVKM. The CDR3 sequence is 18 residues long. CDR3 loop: CASSFGARRRRERETQYF. In DNA form, the CDR3 reads TGTGCCAGCAGTTTTGGGGCCCGACGACGGCGGGAGAGAGAGACCCAGTACTTC.

This clone appeared many times. The chain couples TRBV7-2 to TRBJ2-3, with TRBD2 identical over 11 bases. V was pared by 3 bases and J by 5 bases, with 7 bases of the junction left unmatched. CDR1 is SGHTA and CDR2 is FQGNSA in the germline V gene. The CDR3 runs to 16 residues. This CDR3 reads CASSFSTSGGEDTQYF. CDR3 bases: TGTGCCAGCAGCTTTTCCACTAGCGGGGGTGAAGATACGCAGTATTTT.

The V call is TRBV27, the J call TRBJ2-5, with D possibly TRBD1 on 6 matching bases. Trimming pared 6 bases from V and 0 bases from J, leaving 14 bases between. Looked up from germline, CDR1 is MNHEY and CDR2 is SMNVEV (reference sequence). The CDR3 runs 15 residues. CDR3 DNA: TGTGCCAGCAGCTCCAATGGACAGTACCAAGAGACCCAGTACTTC. Its translation: CASSSNGQYQETQYF.

The rearrangement joins TRBV27 to TRBJ1-4, with a weak D call TRBD1 (6 bases). Germline-derived CDR1 and CDR2 are MNHEY and SMNVEV (reference sequence). The CDR3 covers 14 residues. The V end was cut by 3 bases, the J end by 12 bases, with 17 bases between. The DNA of the CDR3 is TGTGCCAGCAGTTTTTACGGACAGACCGGGGAACTGTTTTTT. Its protein is CASSFYGQTGELFF.

The chain joins TRBV5-4 to TRBJ2-7; 8 bases map to TRBD2. This CDR3 has 14 residues. Germline V gives CDR1 SGHNT, CDR2 YYREEE (reference sequence). V was clipped by 4 bases and J by 0 bases; unmatched bases: 3. For the CDR3, the DNA is TGTGCCAGCAGCCGGGGGGGTAGCTCCTACGAGCAGTACTTC. Residues: CASSRGGSSYEQYF.

The chain uses TRBV30 and TRBJ1-2; a weak D match, TRBD1 (6 bases). CDR3 length: 12 amino acids. Germline V gives CDR1 GTSNPN, CDR2 SVGIG (reference sequence). Trimming stripped 4 bases from V and 2 bases from J, with 8 bases between. CDR3 region: CAWKQGNYGYTF. CDR3 nucleotide sequence: TGTGCCTGGAAACAGGGCAACTATGGCTACACCTTC.

The gene calls are TRBV24-1 and TRBJ2-1; a possible D gene is TRBD2 (5 bases). The germline V gene encodes CDR1 KGHDR and CDR2 SFDVKD. CDR3 length equals 15 residues. The V end lost 5 bases, the J end lost 0 bases, and 10 bases lay between the germline ends. As DNA, the CDR3 is TGTGCCACCAGTGGGTGGGAGAGCTCCTACAATGAGCAGTTCTTC. Protein sequence: CATSGWESSYNEQFF.

Written as DNA, the CDR3 is TGTGCCAGTACCACTAGCGGGGGGTCCTACGAGCAGTACTTC. This codes for CASTTSGGSYEQYF. This rearrangement joins TRBV19 to TRBJ2-7; 12 bases agree with TRBD2. After removal of 7 bases from V and 1 base from J, the junction contained 2 bases not matched to a gene. This CDR3 is 14 amino acids long. From germline, CDR1 is LNHDA and CDR2 SQIVND (reference sequence).

The rearrangement uses TRBV19 and TRBJ2-5, with 9 positions matching TRBD1. V shed 3 bases, J shed 1 base, and the junction held 3 bases outside the gene matches. CDR1 is LNHDA, CDR2 SQIVND, per germline (reference sequence). The CDR3 loop spans 15 amino acids. CDR3 in DNA: TGTGCCAGTAGTATGGGGACAGGGACCCAAGAGACCCAGTACTTC. Encoded protein: CASSMGTGTQETQYF.

The chain links TRBV27 to TRBJ2-7; 8 bases are a match to TRBD1. The V and J ends lost 1 base and 3 bases, in that order; junction bases with no gene match: 2. The CDR3 totals 14 residues. The germline V gene encodes CDR1 MNHEY and CDR2 SMNVEV (reference sequence). The CDR3 DNA follows: TGTGCCAGCAGTTTATATGGACAGGGCTACGAGCAGTACTTC. Its translation is CASSLYGQGYEQYF.

The chain links TRBV11-2 to TRBJ2-5, with 7 bases lining up with TRBD1. The J segment lost 2 bases and the V segment lost 1 base, leaving 10 bases of the junction unmatched. This CDR3 has 17 residues. CDR1 is SGHAT, CDR2 FQNNGV, per germline. CDR3 amino acids: CASSLVGRGYGQETQYF. The CDR3 DNA sequence: TGTGCCAGCAGCTTAGTAGGCAGGGGGTATGGGCAAGAGACCCAGTACTTC.

The gene calls are TRBV6-5 and TRBJ1-6; 7 bases match TRBD1. The CDR3 contains 14 residues. Germline values: CDR1 MNHEY, CDR2 SVGAGI. V lost 6 bases, J lost 10 bases, and 9 bases stayed unmatched. The CDR3 DNA is TGTGCCAGCAGCCTAGACAGGGCATGGTCACCCCTCCACTTT. Protein product: CASSLDRAWSPLHF.

The rearrangement uses TRBV19 and TRBJ2-2; possible D gene TRBD1, 5 bases. Germline CDR1 reads LNHDA; CDR2 reads SQIVND (reference sequence). The length of the CDR3 is 13 residues. Trimming left V 6 bases short and J 7 bases short, with 12 bases between. The CDR3 DNA follows: TGTGCCAGTAGGCAGGGTGGTGGCGGGGAGCTGTTTTTT. Translated, it gives CASRQGGGGELFF.

DNA of the CDR3: TGTGCCAGCGGGCAGGGGGCCCACGAGCAGTACTTC. This translates into CASGQGAHEQYF. The chain recombines TRBV9 with TRBJ2-7; 8 bases agree with TRBD1. This CDR3 is built from 12 residues. Germline CDR1 reads SGDLS; CDR2 reads YYNGEE. V was clipped by 7 bases and J by 5 bases; unmatched bases: 5. Supplemented by reference TRBV9 and TRBJ2-7, the full variable domain reads DSGVTQTPKHLITATGQRVTLRCSPRSGDLSVYWYQQSLDQGLQFLIQYYNGEERAKGNILERFSAQQFPDLHSELNLSSLELGDSALYFCASGQGAHEQYFGPGTRLTVT.

The V call is TRBV27, the J call TRBJ2-3; 11 bases align to TRBD2. The CDR3 covers 21 residues. Looked up from germline, CDR1 is MNHEY and CDR2 is SMNVEV (reference sequence). The V segment lost 5 bases and the J segment 0 bases; nucleotides outside the gene matches: 19. For the CDR3, the DNA is TGTGCCAGCAGTCAAGAGTGGATTCTCCTAGCGGGGGGTCCTAGCACAGATACGCAGTATTTT. It translates to CASSQEWILLAGGPSTDTQYF.

The chain couples TRBV7-2 to TRBJ2-7; TRBD2 matches 10 bases. The V segment lost 2 bases and the J segment 0 bases; nucleotides outside the gene matches: 1. This CDR3 region has 15 residues. CDR1 is SGHTA, CDR2 FQGNSA, per germline. Written as DNA, the CDR3 is TGTGCCAGCAGCTTAACTAGCGGGAACTCCTACGAGCAGTACTTC. Translated: CASSLTSGNSYEQYF.

This clone has more than one count but fewer than ten. V gene TRBV28 combines with J gene TRBJ2-5, with TRBD2 identical over 11 bases. CDR1 is MDHEN, CDR2 SYDVKM, per germline. After removal of 4 bases from V and 0 bases from J, the junction contained 4 bases not matched to a gene. CDR3 length: 16 residues. CDR3 bases: TGTGCCAGCAGTTCTCGACTAGCGGGGTACCAAGAGACCCAGTACTTC. Translation gives CASSSRLAGYQETQYF.

The CDR3 bases are TGTGCCAGCAGTTACTCGACATCCCCCCTCAATCAGCCCCAGCATTTT. It translates to CASSYSTSPLNQPQHF. The chain couples TRBV6-2 or TRBV6-3 to TRBJ1-5, with D hard to call. The germline V gene has CDR1 MNHEY and CDR2 SVGEGT. The ends were cut back, 0 bases at V and 3 bases at J, with 12 bases in the middle. The CDR3 loop spans 16 amino acids.

The rearrangement links TRBV10-3 to TRBJ1-1; 9 positions match TRBD1. The V segment lost 11 bases and the J segment 8 bases; nucleotides outside the gene matches: 12. CDR1 is ENHRY, CDR2 SYGVKD, per germline. The CDR3 loop spans 13 amino acids. Written as DNA, the CDR3 is TGTGCCTCATGCCGGGACAGGGAAATGGAAGCTTTCTTT. It encodes CASCRDREMEAFF.

A single count supports this clone. J is TRBJ1-3 and V is TRBV10-3; the D gene is possibly TRBD1 (6 bases). V dropped 3 bases and J dropped 4 bases, with 13 bases sitting between them. Germline V gives CDR1 ENHRY, CDR2 SYGVKD. CDR3 length: 15 residues. CDR3 nucleotide sequence: TGTGCCATCAGTGACCCTGGGCAGGGGGGAAACACCATATATTTT. This encodes CAISDPGQGGNTIYF.

The chain has TRBV24-1 and TRBJ2-1, with 8 nucleotides matching TRBD1. J lost 2 bases, V lost 9 bases, and 2 bases had no gene match. In germline, CDR1 is KGHDR, CDR2 SFDVKD. CDR3 length equals 13 residues. This CDR3 reads CATGQGTYNEQFF. The DNA for the CDR3 is TGTGCCACCGGACAGGGAACCTACAATGAGCAGTTCTTC.